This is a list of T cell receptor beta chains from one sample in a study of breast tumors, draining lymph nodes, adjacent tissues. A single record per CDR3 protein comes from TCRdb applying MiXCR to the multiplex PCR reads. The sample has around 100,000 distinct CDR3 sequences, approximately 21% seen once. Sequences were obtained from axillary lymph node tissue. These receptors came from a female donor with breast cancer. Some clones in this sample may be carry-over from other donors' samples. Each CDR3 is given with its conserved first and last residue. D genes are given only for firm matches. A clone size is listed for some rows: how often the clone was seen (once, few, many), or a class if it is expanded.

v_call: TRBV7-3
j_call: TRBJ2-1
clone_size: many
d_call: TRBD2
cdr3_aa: CASSATSGRGNEQFF
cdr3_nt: TGTGCCAGCAGCGCGACTAGCGGGAGGGGTAATGAGCAGTTCTTC

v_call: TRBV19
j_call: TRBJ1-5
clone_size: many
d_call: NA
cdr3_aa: CASSIASGWGNQPQHF
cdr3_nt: TGTGCCAGTAGTATAGCTTCAGGGTGGGGCAATCAGCCCCAGCATTTT

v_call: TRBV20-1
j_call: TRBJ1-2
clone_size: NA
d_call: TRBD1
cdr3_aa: CSAGQGADGYTF
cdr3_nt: TGCAGTGCCGGACAGGGGGCGGATGGCTACACCTTC

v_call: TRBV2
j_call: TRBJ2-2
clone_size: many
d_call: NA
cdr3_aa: CASSEVRGNTGELFF
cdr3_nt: TGTGCCAGCAGTGAGGTGCGGGGGAACACCGGGGAGCTGTTTTTT

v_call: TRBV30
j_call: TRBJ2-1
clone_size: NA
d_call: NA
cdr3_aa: CARSTSSNEQFF
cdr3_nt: TGTGCCAGGTCGACTAGTTCCAATGAGCAGTTCTTC

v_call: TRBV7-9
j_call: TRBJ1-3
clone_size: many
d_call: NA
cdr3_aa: CASSSQRGSGNTIYF
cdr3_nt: TGTGCCAGCAGCTCACAGCGGGGTTCTGGAAACACCATATATTTT

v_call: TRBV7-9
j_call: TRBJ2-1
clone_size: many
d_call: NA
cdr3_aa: CASSLTGWPYNEQFF
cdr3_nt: TGTGCCAGCAGTCTTACAGGGTGGCCCTACAATGAGCAGTTCTTC

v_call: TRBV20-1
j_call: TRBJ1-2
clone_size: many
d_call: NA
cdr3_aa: CSALDGGYTF
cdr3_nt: TGCAGTGCCCTGGATGGTGGCTACACCTTC

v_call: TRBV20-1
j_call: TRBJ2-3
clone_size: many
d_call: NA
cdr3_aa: CSARAGTDTQYF
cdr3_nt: TGCAGTGCTAGAGCGGGCACAGATACGCAGTATTTT

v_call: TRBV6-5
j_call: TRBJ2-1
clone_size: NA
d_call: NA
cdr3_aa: CASSPRGPSDYNEQFF
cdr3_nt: TGTGCCAGCAGCCCACGGGGCCCTAGCGACTACAATGAGCAGTTCTTC

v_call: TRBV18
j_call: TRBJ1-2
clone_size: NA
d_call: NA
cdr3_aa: CASSLPGRAVTNYGYTF
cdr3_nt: TGTGCCAGCTCACTCCCGGGACGGGCAGTTACTAACTATGGCTACACCTTC

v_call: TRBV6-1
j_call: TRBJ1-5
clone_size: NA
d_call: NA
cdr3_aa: CASSGWGVGSNQPQHF
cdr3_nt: TGTGCCAGCAGTGGGTGGGGGGTAGGTAGCAATCAGCCCCAGCATTTT

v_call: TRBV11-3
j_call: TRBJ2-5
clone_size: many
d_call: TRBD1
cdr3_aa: CASSGTQGETQYF
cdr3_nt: TGTGCCAGCAGCGGCACACAGGGGGAGACCCAGTACTTC

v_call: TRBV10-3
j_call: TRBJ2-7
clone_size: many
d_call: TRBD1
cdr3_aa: CAITDRGEPYEQYF
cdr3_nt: TGTGCCATTACGGACAGGGGGGAGCCCTACGAGCAGTACTTC

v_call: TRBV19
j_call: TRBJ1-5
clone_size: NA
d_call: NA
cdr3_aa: CASNTSSVSNQPQHF
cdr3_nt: TGTGCCAGTAATACCTCTTCCGTCTCAAATCAGCCCCAGCATTTT

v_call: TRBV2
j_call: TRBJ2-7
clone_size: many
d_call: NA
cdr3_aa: CASSEETASSYEQYF
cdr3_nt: TGTGCCAGCAGTGAAGAAACAGCCAGCTCCTACGAGCAGTACTTC

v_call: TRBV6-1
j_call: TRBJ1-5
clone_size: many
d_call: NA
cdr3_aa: CASSETGPNQPQHF
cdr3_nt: TGTGCCAGCAGTGAAACAGGTCCTAATCAGCCCCAGCATTTT

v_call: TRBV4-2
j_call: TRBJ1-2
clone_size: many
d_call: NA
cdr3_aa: CASSQAQKKYGYTF
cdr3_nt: TGTGCCAGCAGCCAAGCCCAGAAGAAGTATGGCTACACCTTC

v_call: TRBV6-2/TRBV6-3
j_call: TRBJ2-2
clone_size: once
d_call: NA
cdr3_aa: CASRGQAGGSTGELLF
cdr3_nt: TGTGCCAGCAGAGGTCAAGCAGGGGGGTCCACCGGGGAGCTGCTTTTT

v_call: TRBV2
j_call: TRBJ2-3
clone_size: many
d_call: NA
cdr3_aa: CASSSKGFPDTQYF
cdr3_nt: TGTGCCAGCAGTTCGAAGGGGTTTCCAGATACGCAGTATTTT

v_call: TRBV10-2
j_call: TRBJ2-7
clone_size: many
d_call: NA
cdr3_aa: CASRGRGYEQYF
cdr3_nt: TGCGCCAGCAGAGGCCGGGGGTACGAGCAGTACTTC

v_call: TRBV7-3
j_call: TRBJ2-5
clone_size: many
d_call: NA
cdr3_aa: CASSLTELGETQYF
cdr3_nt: TGTGCCAGCAGCTTAACGGAATTGGGAGAGACCCAGTACTTC

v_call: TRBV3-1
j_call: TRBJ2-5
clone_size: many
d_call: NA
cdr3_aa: CASSPGTSWRETQYF
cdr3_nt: TGTGCCAGCAGCCCAGGGACCTCCTGGAGGGAGACCCAGTACTTC

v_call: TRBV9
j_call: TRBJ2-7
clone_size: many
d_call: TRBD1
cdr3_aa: CASSMPETGSNEQYF
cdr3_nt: TGTGCCAGCAGCATGCCGGAGACAGGGTCCAACGAGCAGTACTTC

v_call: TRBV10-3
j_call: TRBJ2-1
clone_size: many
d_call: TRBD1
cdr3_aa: CAISEGTGVMNEQFF
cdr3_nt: TGTGCCATCAGTGAGGGGACAGGGGTAATGAATGAGCAGTTCTTC

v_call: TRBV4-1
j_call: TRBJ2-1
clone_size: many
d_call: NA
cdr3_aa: CASSQEVRHREQFF
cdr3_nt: TGCGCCAGCAGCCAAGAGGTAAGACACAGAGAGCAGTTCTTC